The entry that follows covers one T cell receptor beta chain sequence. The CDR3 extends over 12 amino acids. V gave up 4 bases and J gave up 13 bases; unmatched junction bases: 5. The V gene's germline CDR1 is SGHRS and CDR2 YFSETQ. These data originate in a study of blood T cell repertoires in COVID-19. Study summary: The samples span acute and convalescent COVID-19 from the United States, Italy and Spain. Nucleic acid was either cDNA or gDNA, and it came from T cells, B-cell-depleted T cells, or PBMCs.

Authors' analysis steps: Counts of nucleated cells, estimated from reference gene primer amplification, were obtained. TCRdb's copy holds only in-frame clones and misses some; the assay was immunoSEQ multiplex PCR. From that table come the V and J calls and clone size; the DNA was used to work out D and trimming. The sample includes some 79,000 clones, about 89% of them seen just once. Sample: peripheral blood. The receptor was isolated from a man between 65 and 80 years old with active or convalescent COVID-19. This chain uses TRBV5-1 with TRBJ2-1; 10 bases match TRBD1. The CDR3 sequence: CASSGGQGPQFF. The DNA of the CDR3 is TGCGCCAGCAGCGGGGGACAGGGGCCCCAGTTCTTC.